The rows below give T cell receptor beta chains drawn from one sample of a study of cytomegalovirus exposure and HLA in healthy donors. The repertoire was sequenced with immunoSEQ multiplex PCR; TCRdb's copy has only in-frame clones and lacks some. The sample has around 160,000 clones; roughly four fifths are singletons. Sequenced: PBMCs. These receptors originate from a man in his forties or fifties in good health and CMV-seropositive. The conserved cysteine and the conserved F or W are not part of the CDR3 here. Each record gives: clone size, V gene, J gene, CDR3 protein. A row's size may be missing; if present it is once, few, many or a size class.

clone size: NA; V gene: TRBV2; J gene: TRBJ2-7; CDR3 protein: ASRRDSSYEQY
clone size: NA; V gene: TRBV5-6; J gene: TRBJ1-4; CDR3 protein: ASSLARVTGYNEKLF
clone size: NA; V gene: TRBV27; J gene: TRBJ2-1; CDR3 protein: ASSPRDFDYNEQF
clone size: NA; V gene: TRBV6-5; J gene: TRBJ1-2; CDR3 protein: ASRETGKGNYGYT
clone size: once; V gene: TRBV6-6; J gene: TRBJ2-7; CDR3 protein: ASSYTGENYEQY
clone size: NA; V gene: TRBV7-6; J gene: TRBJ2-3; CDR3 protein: ASNGTPVNTDTQY
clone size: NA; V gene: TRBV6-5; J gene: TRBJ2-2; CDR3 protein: ATSGGTTHTGELF
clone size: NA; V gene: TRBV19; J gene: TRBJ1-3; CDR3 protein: ATRGASGNTIY
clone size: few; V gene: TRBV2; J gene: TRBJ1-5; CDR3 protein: ASSEVEDREGNNQPQH
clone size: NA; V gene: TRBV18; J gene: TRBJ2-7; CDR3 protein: ASSPPAGLSYEQY
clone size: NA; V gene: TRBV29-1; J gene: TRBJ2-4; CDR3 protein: SVEKGHIAKNIQY
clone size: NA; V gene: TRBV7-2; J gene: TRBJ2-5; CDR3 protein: ASSLPPLEQY
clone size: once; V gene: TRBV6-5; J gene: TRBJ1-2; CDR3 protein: ASSYSRELGGYT
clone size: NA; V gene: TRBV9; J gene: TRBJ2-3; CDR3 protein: ASSVQTGNTQY
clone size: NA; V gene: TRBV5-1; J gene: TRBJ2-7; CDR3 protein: ASSLAATSPYEQY
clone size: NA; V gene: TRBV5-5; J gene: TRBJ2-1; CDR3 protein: ASSSPSGYSYNEQF
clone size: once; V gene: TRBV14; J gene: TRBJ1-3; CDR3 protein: ASSQARFSGNTIY
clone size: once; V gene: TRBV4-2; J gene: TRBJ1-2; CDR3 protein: ASSPPTGNYGYT